The rows below give T cell receptor beta chains drawn from one sample of a study of blood T cells in healthy people across ages. MiXCR, applied by TCRdb to the 5' RACE reads, yields one record per CDR3 protein. The sample shows about 1.7 million distinct CDR3 sequences, roughly 27% of them seen only once. Source material: blood. The receptor source for this set is a woman in her twenties or thirties in good health. The conserved cysteine and the conserved F or W are not part of the CDR3 here. The order of the fields is J gene, V gene, CDR3 protein.

>TRBJ2-5|TRBV20-1
SARELAGVEETQY
>TRBJ2-4|TRBV5-4
ASSLDGASGRNIQY
>TRBJ2-3|TRBV7-2
ASTLARADTQY
>TRBJ1-2|TRBV20-1
SAFDFYGYT
>TRBJ2-6|TRBV6-5
ASSYLSSGANVRT
>TRBJ1-5|TRBV20-1
SARDSHRGGRDQPQH
>TRBJ1-3|TRBV12-3/TRBV12-4
ASSLKSGTHLGNTIY
>TRBJ2-3|TRBV19
ASNNRNTDTQY
>TRBJ1-1|TRBV7-9
ASSLLSGMNTEAF
>TRBJ1-5|TRBV28
ASSPSDRGISNQPQH
>TRBJ1-6|TRBV6-5
ASSREDRVNSPLH
>TRBJ2-5|TRBV28
ASSLPGQSETQY
>TRBJ2-3|TRBV27
ASSRTGGEADTQY
>TRBJ2-1|TRBV28
ASSSRISGGQAEQF
>-|TRBV11-2
ASSLAAPDYEQY
>TRBJ1-1|TRBV6-2/TRBV6-3
ASSYGRANTEAF
>TRBJ2-4|TRBV3-1
ASSQAPGTSWSYKQY
>TRBJ1-2|TRBV7-3
ASSLGQDLYGYT
>TRBJ2-3|TRBV7-9
ASSIAGESTDTQY
>TRBJ2-5|TRBV6-5
ASSYFGTGRGETQY
>TRBJ2-5|TRBV3-1
ASTRQGRDQETQY